This entry lists 32 T cell receptor beta chains sequenced from one sample in a study of T cells in Graves' hyperthyroidism and ophthalmopathy. The TCR beta CDR3 regions underwent amplification using RNA transcripts as the source. Primed by the HTBI set, a first-round RT-PCR was run on the TCR CDR3. MiXCR was run by TCRdb on the multiplex PCR reads, yielding one entry per CDR3 protein. This sample has roughly 500,000 distinct CDR3 sequences; 40% to 50% occur once, and the top ten carry 44%. The sequenced sample consisted of peripheral blood or thyroid tissue (not recorded which). These receptors originate from an adult woman with Graves' disease, either hyperthyroidism or ophthalmopathy (not recorded which).

As regards this clonotype: This likely comes from a read error, as the CDR3 has no conserved phenylalanine or tryptophan at its end. The limits of the CDR3 on the DNA are not certain, so only TCRdb's listed CDR3 is given. J is TRBJ1-5 and V is TRBV19; the table's D call, TRBD1, has no DNA check behind it. In germline, CDR1 is LNHDA, CDR2 SQIVND (reference sequence). The CDR3 is 8 amino acids in total, end residues counted. Here the CDR3 reads CASSKGRV.

This clonotype was seen repeatedly, ten times or more. J is TRBJ1-2 and V is TRBV20-1; the D gene is possibly TRBD1 (5 bases). Per the germline V gene, CDR1 is DFQATT and CDR2 is SNEGSKA (reference sequence). CDR3 length: 13 amino acids. The germline V and J ends were trimmed by 6 bases and 4 bases, with 15 bases remaining between them. The CDR3 reads CSATRRGGYGYTF. As DNA, the CDR3 is TGCAGTGCAACCCGAAGGGGAGGCTATGGCTACACCTTC.

This clonotype was found many times. The chain is built from TRBV10-3 and TRBJ1-1; D not certain. The CDR3 has 13 amino acids. Trimming pared 7 bases from V and 3 bases from J, leaving 12 bases between. Per germline, CDR1 ENHRY and CDR2 SYGVKD. Here the CDR3 DNA reads TGTGCCATCACCCAGGACGTAGACACTGAAGCTTTCTTT. Translated, it gives CAITQDVDTEAFF.

This chain joins TRBV19 and TRBJ1-1, with D maybe TRBD1 (5 bases). Trimming shortened V by 11 bases and J by 4 bases, and 17 bases separated the two germline ends. This CDR3 region has 13 residues. Germline V lookup: CDR1 LNHDA, CDR2 SQIVND (reference sequence). Here the CDR3 reads CARDGGFGTEAFF. The CDR3 bases are TGTGCCCGGGACGGGGGGTTCGGCACTGAAGCTTTCTTT.

This clonotype was detected a few times. CDR3 loop: CSVEPRGETYEQYF. The CDR3 nucleotides are TGCAGCGTTGAACCACGGGGGGAAACCTACGAGCAGTACTTC. The rearrangement uses TRBV29-1 and TRBJ2-7; 7 bases agree with TRBD2. Germline V CDR1 and CDR2: SQVTM, ANQGSEA. The CDR3 is 14 residues long. V gave up 2 bases and J gave up 2 bases; unmatched junction bases: 6.

The chain recombines TRBV10-3 with TRBJ2-2, with no clear D. The CDR3 totals 13 residues. Germline lookup yields CDR1 ENHRY and CDR2 SYGVKD. Trimming cost V 3 bases and J 2 bases, with 4 bases left between them. The CDR3 sequence: CAISDGNTGELFF. The CDR3 coding sequence is TGTGCCATCAGTGACGGAAACACCGGGGAGCTGTTTTTT.

The chain employs TRBV5-4 and TRBJ2-7, with D possibly being TRBD1 or TRBD2 (6 bases each). CDR3 length equals 16 residues. Germline V gene data show CDR1 as SGHNT and CDR2 as YYREEE (reference sequence). Between the trimmed V and J ends, which lost 3 bases and 4 bases, there was a span of 20 bases. The CDR3 DNA reads TGTGCCAGCAGCTCCGAAGGGGGGACGGCGAAGTACGAGCAGTACTTC. It yields the protein CASSSEGGTAKYEQYF.

In regard to this clonotype: This clone may be a read error of a much larger clone one base away. The gene calls are TRBV10-2 and TRBJ1-2; D unresolved. CDR1 is WSHSY and CDR2 is SAAADI in the germline V gene. This CDR3 region has 14 residues. With 1 base removed from V and 2 bases from J, the gap between germline ends came to 8 bases. The CDR3 nucleotides read TGCGCCAGCAGTGAGTATGGGGTGAACTATGGCTACACCTTC. It translates to CASSEYGVNYGYTF.

J is TRBJ1-2 and V is TRBV7-9, with D possibly TRBD1 on 5 matching bases. Trimming stripped 2 bases from V and 4 bases from J, with 8 bases between. There are 13 residues in the CDR3. The germline V gene has CDR1 SEHNR and CDR2 FQNEAQ (reference sequence). The CDR3 loop reads CASSLLGPYGYTF. CDR3 nucleotides: TGTGCCAGCAGCTTATTGGGGCCCTATGGCTACACCTTC.

For this clonotype: A much larger clone is a single base away; this may be a read error. DNA for the CDR3: TGTGCCAGTAGTATTGGGCCTTTCAATCAGCCCCAGCATTTT. Protein sequence: CASSIGPFNQPQHF. The chain is built from TRBV19 and TRBJ1-5, with no clear D. With 3 bases removed from V and 3 bases from J, the gap between germline ends came to 9 bases. The CDR3 contains 14 residues. The germline gives CDR1 LNHDA, CDR2 SQIVND (reference sequence). Using reference TRBV19 and TRBJ1-5 for the parts outside the CDR3, the full variable domain is DGGITQSPKYLFRKEGQNVTLSCEQNLNHDAMYWYRQDPGQGLRLIYYSQIVNDFQKGDIAEGYSVSREKKESFPLTVTSAQKNPTAFYLCASSIGPFNQPQHFGDGTRLSIL.

The chain joins TRBV5-1 to TRBJ1-6; D possibly corresponds to TRBD1 (5 bases). The germline CDR1 and CDR2 sequences are SGHRS and YFSETQ. The CDR3 is made up of 15 amino acids. V lost 4 bases and J 9 bases, leaving 17 bases between the germline ends. The CDR3 DNA reads as TGCGCCAGCAGCGGGACCGACCACAGGAGTTCACCCCTCCACTTT. It yields the protein CASSGTDHRSSPLHF.

V gene TRBV28 combines with J gene TRBJ2-2; D might be TRBD1 or TRBD2, each matching 6 bases. Germline V gene lookup returns CDR1 MDHEN and CDR2 SYDVKM. This CDR3 has 15 residues. Trimming left V 1 base short and J 6 bases short, with 12 bases between. The CDR3 protein is CASSLSGALAGELFF. The DNA for the CDR3 is TGTGCCAGCAGTTTATCGGGGGCGCTTGCCGGGGAGCTGTTTTTT.

There are a few counts of this clonotype. The chain joins TRBV12-3 or TRBV12-4 to TRBJ2-3; 8 positions agree with TRBD2. Trimming removed 6 bases from V and 4 bases from J; junction bases left unmatched: 9. The CDR3 consists of 15 residues. The CDR3 spells CASSPGTSSADTQYF. The CDR3 nucleotides are TGTGCCAGCAGCCCCGGGACTAGTAGTGCAGATACGCAGTATTTT.

There are a few counts of this clonotype. The chain has TRBV5-1 and TRBJ1-5, with a weak D call TRBD1 (5 bases). Looked up from germline, CDR1 is SGHRS and CDR2 is YFSETQ. The CDR3 is 14 amino acids. V was cut by 0 bases and J by 11 bases, with 15 bases left in between. DNA of the CDR3: TGCGCCAGCAGCTTGGAGGGACCCCAAGAGACCCAGCATTTT. Its protein is CASSLEGPQETQHF.

Many counts were recorded for this clonotype. CDR3 coding DNA: TGCGCCAGCCGAACCGACACCTTCGAGCAGTACTTC. Translation gives CASRTDTFEQYF. The chain combines TRBV5-1 with TRBJ2-7; D unresolved. The germline gives CDR1 SGHRS, CDR2 YFSETQ. Trimming removed 7 bases from V and 6 bases from J, with 14 bases in between. The CDR3 consists of 12 residues.

The chain links TRBV9 to TRBJ1-6; D uncertain. The V gene's germline CDR1 is SGDLS and CDR2 YYNGEE. The V and J ends lost 0 bases and 16 bases respectively, with 11 bases between them. The CDR3 has 12 amino acids. CDR3 protein: CASSVDSRTLHF. DNA of the CDR3: TGTGCCAGCAGCGTAGATTCCCGCACACTCCACTTT.

The chain uses TRBV13 and TRBJ2-5, with TRBD1 identical over 8 bases. CDR3 length: 14 residues. CDR1 PRHDT and CDR2 FYEKMQ come from the germline V gene (reference sequence). The ends lost 3 bases at V and 5 bases at J; junction bases unmatched: 5. CDR3 bases: TGTGCCAGCAGCTTGCCAGGGGGCAGGGAGACCCAGTACTTC. Translated: CASSLPGGRETQYF.

The V and J genes are TRBV7-2 and TRBJ1-4; weak D call: TRBD1 (5 bases). Germline-derived CDR1 and CDR2 are SGHTA and FQGNSA. V lost 5 bases to trimming and J lost 2 bases, with 15 bases between them. The CDR3 extends over 16 amino acids. Here the CDR3 reads CASSPSGGGTNEKLFF. The CDR3 DNA is TGTGCCAGCAGCCCATCCGGGGGTGGGACTAATGAAAAACTGTTTTTT.

V and J are TRBV18 and TRBJ2-2; D call uncertain. Germline loops: CDR1 KGHSH, CDR2 LQKENI. V shed 3 bases and J shed 1 base, with 12 bases lying between them. This CDR3 spans 16 amino acids. CDR3 sequence: CASSPRMVQNTGELFF. As DNA, the CDR3 is TGTGCCAGCTCACCCCGGATGGTACAGAACACCGGGGAGCTGTTTTTT.

This clonotype has just a few counts. The rearrangement uses TRBV24-1 and TRBJ1-5; TRBD1 agrees at 11 bases. The V gene end was trimmed by 5 bases and the J gene end by 7 bases; junction bases not matched to a gene: 9. From germline, CDR1 is KGHDR and CDR2 SFDVKD. CDR3 size: 16 residues. The chain's CDR3 is CATSARGQGVWQPQHF. CDR3 DNA sequence: TGTGCCACCAGTGCTCGGGGACAGGGGGTATGGCAGCCCCAGCATTTT.

About this clonotype itself: Just one base apart from a much larger clone, this may be a read error. The chain couples TRBV7-2 to TRBJ1-1; D ambiguous. This CDR3 region has 15 residues. Germline V gene data show CDR1 as SGHTA and CDR2 as FQGNSA. CDR3 amino acids: CASCPGGGFGTETFF. In DNA, the CDR3 is TGTGCCAGCTGCCCGGGTGGAGGGTTCGGCACTGAAACTTTCTTT.

This clonotype appeared many times. The rearrangement links TRBV29-1 to TRBJ2-7; TRBD2 might be the D (5 bases). This CDR3 contains 11 residues. Germline assignment: CDR1 SQVTM and CDR2 ANQGSEA. Trimming pared 0 bases from V and 11 bases from J, leaving 11 bases between. DNA for the CDR3: TGCAGCGTTGAAGACACTAGTAAGGAGTACTTC. Translating it yields CSVEDTSKEYF.

The gene calls are TRBV20-1 and TRBJ1-4, with D uncertain. Germline V gene data show CDR1 as DFQATT and CDR2 as SNEGSKA (reference sequence). Trimming stripped 1 base from V and 6 bases from J, with 6 bases between. The CDR3 loop spans 12 amino acids. The CDR3 nucleotides read TGCAGTGCTAGAGGTTCACATGAAAAACTGTTTTTT. It specifies CSARGSHEKLFF.

This clonotype was counted many times. The gene calls are TRBV29-1 and TRBJ2-2; D is uncertain. The germline V gene encodes CDR1 SQVTM and CDR2 ANQGSEA. The V end was cut by 5 bases, the J end by 4 bases, with 8 bases between. This CDR3 has 12 amino acids. CDR3 amino acids: CSVSGVTGELFF. The DNA for the CDR3 is TGCAGCGTTTCTGGGGTCACCGGGGAGCTGTTTTTT.

The chain has TRBV30 and TRBJ2-7; TRBD2 is a possible D gene (5 bases). Deletions cut 2 bases from V and 6 bases from J, with 11 bases between. The length of the CDR3 is 12 residues. Germline V gene sequence: CDR1 GTSNPN, CDR2 SVGIG (reference sequence). Here the CDR3 reads CAWSPGIGEQYF. CDR3 in DNA: TGTGCCTGGAGTCCCGGGATCGGCGAGCAGTACTTC.

The sample holds many counts of this clonotype. This chain links TRBV4-1 with TRBJ2-1; 11 bases line up with TRBD2. Germline V gives CDR1 MGHRA, CDR2 YSYEKL. Losses at the gene ends were 4 bases for V and 4 bases for J; bases not matched to a gene: 3. This CDR3 is built from 15 residues. The CDR3 DNA reads TGCGCCAGCAGCCTTCGACTAGCGGGGTACAATGAGCAGTTCTTC. It specifies CASSLRLAGYNEQFF.

J is TRBJ2-5 and V is TRBV10-3; 12 bases line up with TRBD2. Germline V gives CDR1 ENHRY, CDR2 SYGVKD. With V trimmed by 1 base and J by 8 bases, 17 bases remained unmatched. The CDR3 contains 19 residues. This CDR3 is CAISEFRTSGEKPVNTQYF. The CDR3 nucleotides are TGTGCCATCAGTGAGTTCAGGACTAGCGGGGAGAAGCCCGTAAACACCCAGTACTTC.

This clonotype has more than one count but fewer than ten. CDR3 bases: TGTGCCAGCACCACGACCGGGACAGAAGCTTTCTTT. Translating it yields CASTTTGTEAFF. The chain carries TRBV2 and TRBJ1-1; D perhaps matches TRBD1 (6 bases). Trimming removed 7 bases at V and 8 bases at J, with 14 bases between. Germline lookup yields CDR1 SNHLY and CDR2 FYNNEI. The length of the CDR3 is 12 residues.

The gene calls are TRBV29-1 and TRBJ1-1, with TRBD1 as a possible D gene (5 bases). V lost 3 bases, J lost 0 bases, and 8 bases lay in between. Germline lookup yields CDR1 SQVTM and CDR2 ANQGSEA. CDR3 length: 13 amino acids. In DNA, the CDR3 is TGCAGCGTTGAGCGGGGGATGAACACTGAAGCTTTCTTT. Translating it yields CSVERGMNTEAFF.

This clonotype has more than one count but fewer than ten. The genes are TRBV6-5 and TRBJ2-7; TRBD2 matches at 8 bases. The CDR3 sequence is 12 residues long. Trimming cost V 7 bases and J 6 bases; bases outside gene matches: 5. The germline gives CDR1 MNHEY, CDR2 SVGAGI. CDR3 region: CASTGGNGEQYF. CDR3 in DNA: TGTGCCAGCACGGGAGGGAATGGCGAGCAGTACTTC.

The CDR3 sequence: CASSLAGKETQYF. The DNA of the CDR3 is TGTGCCAGCAGCTTAGCCGGGAAAGAGACCCAGTACTTC. The chain combines TRBV2 with TRBJ2-5; D perhaps matches TRBD2 (5 bases). The germline V gene encodes CDR1 SNHLY and CDR2 FYNNEI. The CDR3 has 13 amino acids. Trimming cost V 6 bases and J 3 bases, with 11 bases left between them. Full variable domain (remainder filled in from reference TRBV2 and TRBJ2-5): EPEVTQTPSHQVTQMGQEVILRCVPISNHLYFYWYRQILGQKVEFLVSFYNNEISEKSEIFDDQFSVERPDGSNFTLKIRSTKLEDSAMYFCASSLAGKETQYFGPGTRLLVL.

J is TRBJ2-7 and V is TRBV10-3, with D possibly matching TRBD2 (6 bases). This CDR3 spans 15 amino acids. Per germline, CDR1 ENHRY and CDR2 SYGVKD. V dropped 0 bases and J dropped 1 base, with 10 bases sitting between them. The CDR3 DNA reads as TGTGCCATCAGTGAGTCGACGGCGGGGTCCTACGAGCAGTACTTC. It encodes CAISESTAGSYEQYF.